Here is one T cell receptor beta chain with its context. Antigen specificity is unknown. Genomic DNA for TCR beta libraries, 1.5 to 2 micrograms, came from cryopreserved PBMCs. This specimen belongs to a study of cytotoxic CD8 clonotypes in ibrutinib-treated CLL. In the study overall: When averaged across all of the samples, the counts came to 255,043 productive templates and about 89,000 productive rearrangements. Regarding the study as a whole: Baseline clonality was higher than in age-matched healthy donors and moved in step with circulating CD8+ T-cell counts. Samples were collected at differing times from sustained-remission and progressing patients.

Here immunoSEQ multiplex PCR was the method, and the copy in TCRdb shows in-frame clones only, minus some. The data show approximately 150,000 clones, approximately 80% seen once. CDR1 is SGHTA and CDR2 is FQGNSA in the germline V gene. V was cut by 4 bases and J by 3 bases, with 10 bases left in between. There are 14 residues in the CDR3. The sample here was PBMCs, taken after 24 months of ibrutinib treatment. The chain combines TRBV7-2 with TRBJ1-5; D call uncertain. This clonotype originated in a human donor with chronic lymphocytic leukemia. The CDR3 loop reads CASSSGQVNQPQHF. The DNA for the CDR3 is TGTGCCAGCAGCTCTGGGCAGGTCAATCAGCCCCAGCATTTT.